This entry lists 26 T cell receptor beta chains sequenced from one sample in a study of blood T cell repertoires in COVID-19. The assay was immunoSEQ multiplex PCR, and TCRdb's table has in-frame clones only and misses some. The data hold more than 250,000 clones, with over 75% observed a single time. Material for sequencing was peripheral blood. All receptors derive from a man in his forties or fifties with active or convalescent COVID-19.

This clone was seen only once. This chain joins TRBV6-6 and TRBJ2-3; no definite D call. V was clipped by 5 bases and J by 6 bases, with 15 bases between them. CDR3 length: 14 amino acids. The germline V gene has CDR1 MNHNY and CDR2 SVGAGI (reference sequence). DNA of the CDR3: TGTGCCAGCAGTCCTGATCCCTCTACTGATACGCAGTATTTT. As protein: CASSPDPSTDTQYF.

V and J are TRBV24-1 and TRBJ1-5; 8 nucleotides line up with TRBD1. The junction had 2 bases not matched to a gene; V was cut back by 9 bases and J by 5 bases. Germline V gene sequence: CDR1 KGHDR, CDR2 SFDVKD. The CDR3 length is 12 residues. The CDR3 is CATQGADQPQHF. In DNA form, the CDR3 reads TGTGCCACCCAGGGGGCCGATCAGCCCCAGCATTTT.

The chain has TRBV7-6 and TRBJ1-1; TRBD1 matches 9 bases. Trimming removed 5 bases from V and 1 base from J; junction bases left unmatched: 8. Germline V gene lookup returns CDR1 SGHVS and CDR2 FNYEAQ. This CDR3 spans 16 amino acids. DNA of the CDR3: TGTGCCAGCAGCCGCCAAGGGACAGGGCAGAACACTGAAGCTTTCTTT. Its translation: CASSRQGTGQNTEAFF.

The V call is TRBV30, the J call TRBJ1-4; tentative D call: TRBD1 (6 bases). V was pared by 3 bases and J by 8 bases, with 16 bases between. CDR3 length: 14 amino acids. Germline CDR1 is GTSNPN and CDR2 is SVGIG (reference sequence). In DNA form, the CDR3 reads TGTGCCTGGAGGGCGGACAGCACGGGAGAAAAACTGTTTTTT. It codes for CAWRADSTGEKLFF.

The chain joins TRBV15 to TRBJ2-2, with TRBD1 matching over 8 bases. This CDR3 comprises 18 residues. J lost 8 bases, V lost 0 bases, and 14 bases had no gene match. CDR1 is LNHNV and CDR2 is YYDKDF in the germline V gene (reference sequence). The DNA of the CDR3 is TGTGCCACCAGCAGAGAGATAGGGCCGGGACAGGACCTGGGGGAGCTGTTTTTT. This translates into CATSREIGPGQDLGELFF.

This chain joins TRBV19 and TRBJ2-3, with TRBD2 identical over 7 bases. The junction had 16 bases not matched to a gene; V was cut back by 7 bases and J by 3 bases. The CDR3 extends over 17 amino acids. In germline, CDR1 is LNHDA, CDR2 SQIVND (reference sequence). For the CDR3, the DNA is TGTGCCAGTACCCCCTCGTATGGGGGGGTAAGAACAGATACGCAGTATTTT. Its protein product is CASTPSYGGVRTDTQYF.

The CDR3 DNA reads TGTGCCAGCAGTAAGGGGACTAGCGGGAGAAGCACAGATACGCAGTATTTT. This gives the protein CASSKGTSGRSTDTQYF. The rearrangement links TRBV7-9 to TRBJ2-3; 14 nucleotides line up with TRBD2. V was clipped by 6 bases and J by 0 bases; unmatched bases: 5. This CDR3 region has 17 residues. Germline V CDR1 and CDR2: SEHNR, FQNEAQ (reference sequence).

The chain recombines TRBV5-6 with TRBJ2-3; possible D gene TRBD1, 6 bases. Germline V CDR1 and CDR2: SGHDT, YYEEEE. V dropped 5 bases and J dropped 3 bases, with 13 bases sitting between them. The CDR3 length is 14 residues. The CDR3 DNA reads TGTGCCAGCAGAACGGCAGGGGAAACAGATACGCAGTATTTT. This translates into CASRTAGETDTQYF.

CDR3 loop: CASKLQNNQPQHF. DNA of the CDR3: TGTGCCAGCAAGTTACAGAACAATCAGCCCCAGCATTTT. The chain recombines TRBV6-6 with TRBJ1-5, with D unclear. Trimming pared 7 bases from V and 3 bases from J, leaving 10 bases between. CDR1 is MNHNY and CDR2 is SVGAGI in the germline V gene (reference sequence). The CDR3 spans 13 residues.

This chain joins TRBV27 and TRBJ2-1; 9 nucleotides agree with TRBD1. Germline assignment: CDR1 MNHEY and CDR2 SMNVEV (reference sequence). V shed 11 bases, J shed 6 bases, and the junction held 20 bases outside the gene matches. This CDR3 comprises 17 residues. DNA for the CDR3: TGTGCCGTCGGCCGGGGGCTCGGGACAGGGCTTTTCAATGAGCAGTTCTTC. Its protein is CAVGRGLGTGLFNEQFF.

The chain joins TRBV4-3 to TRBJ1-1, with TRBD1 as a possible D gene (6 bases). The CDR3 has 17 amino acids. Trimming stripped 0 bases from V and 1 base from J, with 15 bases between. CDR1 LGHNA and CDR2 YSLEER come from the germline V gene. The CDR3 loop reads CASSQDPQEGENTEAFF. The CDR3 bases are TGCGCCAGCAGCCAAGATCCCCAAGAGGGGGAGAACACTGAAGCTTTCTTT.

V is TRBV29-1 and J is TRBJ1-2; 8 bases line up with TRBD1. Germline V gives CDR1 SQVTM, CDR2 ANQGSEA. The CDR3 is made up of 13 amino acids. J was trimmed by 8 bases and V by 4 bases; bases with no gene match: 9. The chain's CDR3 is CSVAKDRVKGYTF. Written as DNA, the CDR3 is TGCAGCGTTGCTAAGGACAGGGTAAAGGGCTACACCTTC.

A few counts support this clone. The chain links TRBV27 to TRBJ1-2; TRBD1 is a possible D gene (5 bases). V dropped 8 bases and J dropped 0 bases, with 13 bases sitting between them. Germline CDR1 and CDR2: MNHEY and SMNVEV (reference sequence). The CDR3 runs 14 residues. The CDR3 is CASRRGLANYGYTF. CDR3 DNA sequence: TGTGCCAGCCGAAGGGGATTAGCTAACTATGGCTACACCTTC.

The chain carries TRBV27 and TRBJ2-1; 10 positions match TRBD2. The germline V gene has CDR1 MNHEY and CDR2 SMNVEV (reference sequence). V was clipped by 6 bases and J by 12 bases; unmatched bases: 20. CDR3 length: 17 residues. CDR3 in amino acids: CASRRGFGASGSPAQFF. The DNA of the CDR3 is TGTGCCAGCAGGCGAGGGTTTGGCGCTAGCGGGAGTCCCGCGCAGTTCTTC.

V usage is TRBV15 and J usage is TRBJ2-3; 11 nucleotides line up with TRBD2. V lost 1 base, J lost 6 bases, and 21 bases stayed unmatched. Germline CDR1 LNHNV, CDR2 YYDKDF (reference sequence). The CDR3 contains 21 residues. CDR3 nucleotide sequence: TGTGCCACCAGCAGAGGGGACCTATGGGGTAGCGGGAGGGCCCCGCACGATACGCAGTATTTT. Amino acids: CATSRGDLWGSGRAPHDTQYF.

The CDR3 DNA follows: TGTGCCAGTAGTGGACTCAGGAGCCAAAGCGCTGAAGCTTTCTTT. This translates into CASSGLRSQSAEAFF. The chain couples TRBV19 to TRBJ1-1; D unresolved. CDR3 length: 15 amino acids. Germline V CDR1 and CDR2: LNHDA, SQIVND (reference sequence). V shed 5 bases and J shed 6 bases, with 19 bases lying between them.

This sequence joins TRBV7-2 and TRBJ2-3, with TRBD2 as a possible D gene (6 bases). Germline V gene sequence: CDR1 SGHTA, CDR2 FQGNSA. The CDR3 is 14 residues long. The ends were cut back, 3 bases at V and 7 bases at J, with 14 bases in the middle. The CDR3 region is CASSFGGSRNTQYF. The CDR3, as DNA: TGTGCCAGCAGCTTTGGGGGGAGCCGGAATACGCAGTATTTT.

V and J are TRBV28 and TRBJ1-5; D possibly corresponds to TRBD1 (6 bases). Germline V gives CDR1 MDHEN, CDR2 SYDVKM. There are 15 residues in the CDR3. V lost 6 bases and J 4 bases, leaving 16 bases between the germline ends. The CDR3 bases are TGTGCCAGCAGGGGTCCGACAGGTAGTAATCAGCCCCAGCATTTT. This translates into CASRGPTGSNQPQHF.

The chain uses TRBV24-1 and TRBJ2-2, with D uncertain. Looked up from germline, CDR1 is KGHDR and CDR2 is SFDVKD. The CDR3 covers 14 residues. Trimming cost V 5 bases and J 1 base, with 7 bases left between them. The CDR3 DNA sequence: TGTGCCACCAGTGGAGGCCTGAACACCGGGGAGCTGTTTTTT. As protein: CATSGGLNTGELFF.

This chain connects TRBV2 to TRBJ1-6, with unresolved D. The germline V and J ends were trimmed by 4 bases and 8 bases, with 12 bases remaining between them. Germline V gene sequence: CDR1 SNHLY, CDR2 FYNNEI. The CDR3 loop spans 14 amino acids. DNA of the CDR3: TGTGCCAGCAGTGTTGTGTCAGAGGATTCACCCCTCCACTTT. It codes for CASSVVSEDSPLHF. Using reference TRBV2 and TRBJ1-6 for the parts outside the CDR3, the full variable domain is EPEVTQTPSHQVTQMGQEVILRCVPISNHLYFYWYRQILGQKVEFLVSFYNNEISEKSEIFDDQFSVERPDGSNFTLKIRSTKLEDSAMYFCASSVVSEDSPLHFGNGTRLTVT.

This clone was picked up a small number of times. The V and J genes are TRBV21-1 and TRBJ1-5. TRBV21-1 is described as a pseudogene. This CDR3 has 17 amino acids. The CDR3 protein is CASSKELPLLPDQPQHF. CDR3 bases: TGTGCCAGCAGCAAAGAATTACCTCTGCTCCCGGATCAGCCCCAGCATTTT.

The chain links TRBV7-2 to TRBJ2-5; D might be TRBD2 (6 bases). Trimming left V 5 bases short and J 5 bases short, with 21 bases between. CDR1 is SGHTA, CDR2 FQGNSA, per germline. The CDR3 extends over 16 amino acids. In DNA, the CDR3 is TGTGCCAGCAGCCGGCAGGATAGCGGAAGGATGGAGACCCAGTACTTC. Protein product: CASSRQDSGRMETQYF.

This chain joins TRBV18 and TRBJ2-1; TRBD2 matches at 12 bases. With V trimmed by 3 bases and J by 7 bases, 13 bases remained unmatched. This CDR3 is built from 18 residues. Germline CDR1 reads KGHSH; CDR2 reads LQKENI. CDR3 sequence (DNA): TGTGCCAGCTCACCCCTGGGACTAGCGGGCCATACGAAAAATGAGCAGTTCTTC. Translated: CASSPLGLAGHTKNEQFF.

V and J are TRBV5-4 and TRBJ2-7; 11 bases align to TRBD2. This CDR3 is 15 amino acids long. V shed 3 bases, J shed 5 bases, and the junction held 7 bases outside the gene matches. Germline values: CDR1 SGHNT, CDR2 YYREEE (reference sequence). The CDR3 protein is CASSSTSGSPHEQYF. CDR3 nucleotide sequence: TGTGCCAGCAGCTCTACTAGCGGGAGCCCCCACGAGCAGTACTTC. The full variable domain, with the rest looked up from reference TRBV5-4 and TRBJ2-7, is ETGVTQSPTHLIKTRGQQVTLRCSSQSGHNTVSWYQQALGQGPQFIFQYYREEENGRGNFPPRFSGLQFPNYSSELNVNALELDDSALYLCASSSTSGSPHEQYFGPGTRLTVT.

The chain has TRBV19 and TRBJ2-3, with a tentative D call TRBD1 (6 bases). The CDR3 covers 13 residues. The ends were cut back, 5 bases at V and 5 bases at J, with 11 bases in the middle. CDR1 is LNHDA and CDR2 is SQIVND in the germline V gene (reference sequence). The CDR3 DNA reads TGTGCCAGTAGTGCCAGGGGAAGAGATACGCAGTATTTT. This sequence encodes CASSARGRDTQYF.

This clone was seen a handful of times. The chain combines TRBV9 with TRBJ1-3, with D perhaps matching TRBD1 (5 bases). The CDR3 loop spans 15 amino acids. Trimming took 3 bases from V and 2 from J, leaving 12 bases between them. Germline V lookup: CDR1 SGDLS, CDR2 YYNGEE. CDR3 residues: CASSEEGSPGNTIYF. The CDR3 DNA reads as TGTGCCAGCAGCGAGGAGGGGTCCCCTGGAAACACCATATATTTT.